The sequence of this T cell receptor (beta chain) was determined in a study of blood T cell repertoires in COVID-19. Overall study context: The United States, Italy and Spain supplied acute and convalescent COVID-19 samples. The cDNA or gDNA used as material had been derived from T cells, B-cell-depleted T cells, or PBMCs.

CDR3 length: 12 amino acids. Trimming shortened V by 1 base and J by 5 bases, and 6 bases separated the two germline ends. Germline lookup yields CDR1 SGHDT and CDR2 YYEEEE. Original processing methods: Amplification with reference gene primers provided the estimates of nucleated cell counts. The assay was immunoSEQ multiplex PCR, and TCRdb's table has in-frame clones only and misses some. V, J and clone size are taken as reported in that table, and D and trimming were inferred from the DNA itself. Of about 240,000 clones listed, about four fifths were seen once; the top ten hold over 8%. V gene TRBV5-6 combines with J gene TRBJ2-5; no reliable D call. What was sequenced was peripheral blood. This TCR was recovered from a woman over 75 with acute or convalescent COVID-19. CDR3 protein: CASSLFRETQYF. The CDR3 DNA follows: TGTGCCAGCAGCTTGTTCAGGGAGACCCAGTACTTC.